What follows are 4 T cell receptor beta chains derived from one specimen sequenced in a study of Ad26.COV2.S vaccination and SARS-CoV-2 variants. The method was immunoSEQ multiplex PCR; TCRdb's version includes in-frame clones alone and lacks a portion of them. Of around 380,000 clones in the sample, about 88% are singletons; the top ten hold 3.5%. Treatment: roughly 19 received Ad26.COV2.S at low or high dose, single or two shots; 5 received placebo; per-sample allocation not given. Day 63 after the first vaccine or placebo injection was the time point for sampling. The sequences come from peripheral blood, collected in a trial of Ad26.COV2.S vaccine versus placebo. Receptors originate from a person between 18 and 65 years old who received the Ad26.COV2.S COVID-19 vaccine or a placebo.

The chain recombines TRBV9 with TRBJ2-1; 8 nucleotides align to TRBD1. Per germline, CDR1 SGDLS and CDR2 YYNGEE. CDR3 length: 18 residues. J lost 4 bases, V lost 3 bases, and 15 bases had no gene match. As DNA, the CDR3 is TGTGCCAGCAGCGCCCGGACAGGGAACCCAATCGATTACAATGAGCAGTTCTTC. It specifies CASSARTGNPIDYNEQFF. The entire variable domain, with the rest obtained from reference TRBV9 and TRBJ2-1, is as follows: DSGVTQTPKHLITATGQRVTLRCSPRSGDLSVYWYQQSLDQGLQFLIQYYNGEERAKGNILERFSAQQFPDLHSELNLSSLELGDSALYFCASSARTGNPIDYNEQFFGPGTRLTVL.

The CDR3 coding sequence is TGTGCCAGCTCACCCCGCTACCAAGCGAACACCGGGGAGCTGTTTTTT. It is translated as CASSPRYQANTGELFF. The V call is TRBV18, the J call TRBJ2-2; the D is unclear. The CDR3 loop spans 16 amino acids. Germline V lookup: CDR1 KGHSH, CDR2 LQKENI. V dropped 3 bases and J dropped 0 bases, with 11 bases sitting between them.

The chain combines TRBV7-2 with TRBJ2-1; 10 positions match TRBD1. Germline values: CDR1 SGHTA, CDR2 FQGNSA. V was clipped by 5 bases and J by 7 bases; unmatched bases: 5. The CDR3 length is 14 residues. The CDR3 nucleotides read TGTGCCAGCAGCGCAGGGACAGGGGAAAATGAGCAGTTCTTC. Translating it yields CASSAGTGENEQFF.

This sequence joins TRBV27 and TRBJ2-7; 9 nucleotides agree with TRBD1. The germline V gene has CDR1 MNHEY and CDR2 SMNVEV (reference sequence). The CDR3 runs to 14 residues. Germline trimming cut 5 bases from V and 0 bases from J; bases unmatched to any gene: 2. The CDR3 nucleotides are TGTGCCAGCAGTCGACAGGGGGTCTCCTACGAGCAGTACTTC. Translation gives CASSRQGVSYEQYF.